This entry concerns a single T cell receptor beta chain. Its antigen remains unknown. The assay was immunoSEQ multiplex PCR, and TCRdb's table has in-frame clones only and misses some. The data show about 79,000 clones, about 94% seen once. The entry originates in a study of OX40 agonist ivuxolimab in advanced cancers. Study at large: Cohort: about 82% men, mean age approximately 60, aged about 20 to 85.

Unmatched junction bases numbered 2, after V lost 3 bases and J lost 4 bases. The CDR3 is 14 residues long. Germline V gene data show CDR1 as MDHEN and CDR2 as SYDVKM. Study outcomes and limitations: Part of the nonresponder group also had normalized T-cell clonal expansion that was low.

The input for sequencing was CD4+ or CD8+ T cells sorted from blood, taken in a trial of the OX40 agonist ivuxolimab. The sequence came from an adult with an advanced solid tumor such as melanoma, head and neck, liver or kidney cancer. The chain combines TRBV28 with TRBJ2-2, with 7 bases fitting TRBD1. The CDR3 sequence is CASSLGQTTGELFF. The CDR3 coding sequence is TGTGCCAGCAGTTTGGGACAGACCACCGGGGAGCTGTTTTTT.